Following are 19 T cell receptor beta chains from one sample sequenced in a study of blood T cell repertoires in COVID-19. Profiled with immunoSEQ multiplex PCR; TCRdb holds only in-frame clones, not every one. Here the sample spans approximately 150,000 clones, around 89% being singletons. Sequencing input: peripheral blood. The source is a man aged 50 to 59 with active or convalescent COVID-19.

The chain carries TRBV19 and TRBJ1-4; D not resolved. CDR3 length: 14 residues. Germline V gene lookup returns CDR1 LNHDA and CDR2 SQIVND (reference sequence). V gave up 3 bases and J gave up 8 bases, with 13 bases separating them. CDR3 region: CASSMGRSLEKLFF. DNA of the CDR3: TGTGCCAGTAGTATGGGTCGGAGTCTGGAAAAACTGTTTTTT.

The V and J genes are TRBV11-3 and TRBJ2-2; the match to TRBD1 covers 10 bases. The CDR3 spans 17 residues. Germline lookup yields CDR1 SGHNT and CDR2 YENEEA. V shed 0 bases and J 5 bases; nucleotides not matched to a gene: 6. This CDR3 is CASSLDPWTGGTGELFF. The CDR3 coding sequence is TGTGCCAGCAGCTTAGATCCTTGGACAGGGGGAACCGGGGAGCTGTTTTTT.

This clone occurred once. This chain uses TRBV18 with TRBJ2-2; D call uncertain. The CDR3 loop spans 15 amino acids. V dropped 6 bases and J dropped 0 bases, with 11 bases sitting between them. Germline V CDR1 and CDR2: KGHSH, LQKENI. DNA of the CDR3: TGTGCCAGCTCGCCTCTCGCTACGAACACCGGGGAGCTGTTTTTT. Encoded protein: CASSPLATNTGELFF.

The chain recombines TRBV28 with TRBJ1-1; D is ambiguous. The CDR3 extends over 14 amino acids. Germline CDR1 is MDHEN and CDR2 is SYDVKM. With 2 bases removed from V and 1 base from J, the gap between germline ends came to 8 bases. CDR3 DNA: TGTGCCAGCAGTTTAACGGGTAGGAACACTGAAGCTTTCTTT. Protein product: CASSLTGRNTEAFF. Full variable domain (outside the CDR3, taken from reference TRBV28 and TRBJ1-1): DVKVTQSSRYLVKRTGEKVFLECVQDMDHENMFWYRQDPGLGLRLIYFSYDVKMKEKGDIPEGYSVSREKKERFSLILESASTNQTSMYLCASSLTGRNTEAFFGQGTRLTVV.

The gene calls are TRBV18 and TRBJ1-1; 7 bases map to TRBD1. This CDR3 is built from 16 residues. Germline V CDR1 and CDR2: KGHSH, LQKENI. The J segment lost 1 base and the V segment lost 4 bases, leaving 9 bases of the junction unmatched. The CDR3 is CASSLSFTGANTEAFF. In nucleotides, the CDR3 is TGTGCCAGCTCACTTTCCTTCACAGGGGCGAACACTGAAGCTTTCTTT.

The chain has TRBV11-3 and TRBJ2-2, with a possible D match to TRBD2 (5 bases). V was cut by 1 base and J by 4 bases, with 10 bases left in between. The germline gives CDR1 SGHNT, CDR2 YENEEA. This CDR3 is 15 amino acids long. For the CDR3, the DNA is TGTGCCAGCAGCTTAGGAGGGCAGCTCACCGGGGAGCTGTTTTTT. Protein sequence: CASSLGGQLTGELFF.

The rearrangement joins TRBV29-1 to TRBJ2-5; 8 bases agree with TRBD1. V gave up 6 bases and J gave up 1 base; unmatched junction bases: 10. Per the germline V gene, CDR1 is SQVTM and CDR2 is ANQGSEA. The CDR3 runs to 15 residues. The CDR3 sequence is CSVDNRDRTQETQYF. The CDR3 coding sequence is TGCAGCGTCGATAACAGGGACAGGACCCAAGAGACCCAGTACTTC.

This sequence joins TRBV9 and TRBJ2-1; 7 bases fit TRBD2. CDR1 and CDR2 from the germline V gene are SGDLS and YYNGEE. The CDR3 is made up of 16 amino acids. Losses at the gene ends were 3 bases for V and 4 bases for J; bases not matched to a gene: 10. Written as DNA, the CDR3 is TGTGCCAGCAGCGAACCGGGACTAATAGTGTACAATGAGCAGTTCTTC. Its protein is CASSEPGLIVYNEQFF. Drawing the rest from reference TRBV9 and TRBJ2-1, the complete variable domain is DSGVTQTPKHLITATGQRVTLRCSPRSGDLSVYWYQQSLDQGLQFLIQYYNGEERAKGNILERFSAQQFPDLHSELNLSSLELGDSALYFCASSEPGLIVYNEQFFGPGTRLTVL.

The chain has TRBV6-1 and TRBJ1-3; D possibly corresponds to TRBD1 (6 bases). This CDR3 spans 14 amino acids. Germline lookup yields CDR1 MNHNS and CDR2 SASEGT. Trimming shortened V by 2 bases and J by 7 bases, and 12 bases separated the two germline ends. The CDR3 DNA follows: TGTGCCAGCAGTGAAACAGGGTCGGGGAACACCATATATTTT. It translates to CASSETGSGNTIYF.

V gene TRBV6-6 combines with J gene TRBJ2-1; 12 bases are a match to TRBD2. Germline loops: CDR1 MNHNY, CDR2 SVGAGI (reference sequence). This CDR3 is 17 amino acids long. The junction had 5 bases not matched to a gene; V was cut back by 5 bases and J by 0 bases. Here the CDR3 DNA reads TGTGCCAGCAGTCGGACTAGCGGGGATCTCTCCTACAATGAGCAGTTCTTC. It is translated as CASSRTSGDLSYNEQFF.

This chain uses TRBV9 with TRBJ2-3, with 9 bases aligning to TRBD2. The ends lost 6 bases at V and 4 bases at J; junction bases unmatched: 9. The CDR3 length is 15 residues. CDR1 is SGDLS, CDR2 YYNGEE, per germline. Written as DNA, the CDR3 is TGTGCCAGCACCTGGGCTAGCGGGGCATCAGATACGCAGTATTTT. Its translation: CASTWASGASDTQYF. The full variable domain, in which reference TRBV9 and TRBJ2-3 provide the parts outside the CDR3, is DSGVTQTPKHLITATGQRVTLRCSPRSGDLSVYWYQQSLDQGLQFLIQYYNGEERAKGNILERFSAQQFPDLHSELNLSSLELGDSALYFCASTWASGASDTQYFGPGTRLTVL.

This chain uses TRBV7-9 with TRBJ2-7; TRBD1 matches 7 bases. Germline values: CDR1 SEHNR, CDR2 FQNEAQ (reference sequence). The V gene end was trimmed by 5 bases and the J gene end by 0 bases; junction bases not matched to a gene: 13. This CDR3 spans 17 amino acids. CDR3 sequence (DNA): TGTGCCAGCAGCACCCACAGGGGTGGCGGTAGCTCCTACGAGCAGTACTTC. This sequence encodes CASSTHRGGGSSYEQYF.

V gene TRBV5-8 combines with J gene TRBJ2-3, with TRBD2 identical over 7 bases. In germline, CDR1 is SGHTS, CDR2 YDEGEE. The CDR3 consists of 17 residues. The ends lost 0 bases at V and 3 bases at J; junction bases unmatched: 10. CDR3 residues: CASSLVILAVSTDTQYF. The CDR3 DNA is TGTGCCAGCAGCTTGGTAATCCTAGCGGTCAGTACAGATACGCAGTATTTT.

The chain joins TRBV9 to TRBJ2-5; TRBD2 agrees at 8 bases. V shed 3 bases, J shed 5 bases, and the junction held 3 bases outside the gene matches. From germline, CDR1 is SGDLS and CDR2 YYNGEE. CDR3 size: 13 residues. The CDR3 protein is CASSASGRETQYF. The CDR3, as DNA: TGTGCCAGCAGCGCTAGCGGGCGTGAGACCCAGTACTTC.

V usage is TRBV10-2 and J usage is TRBJ1-4; perhaps TRBD1 as D (5 bases). This CDR3 comprises 16 residues. With 2 bases removed from V and 1 base from J, the gap between germline ends came to 11 bases. Per the germline V gene, CDR1 is WSHSY and CDR2 is SAAADI. The CDR3 nucleotides read TGCGCCAGCAGTGAGCCTAACAGGATAACTAATGAAAAACTGTTTTTT. Protein: CASSEPNRITNEKLFF.

V and J are TRBV12-3 or TRBV12-4 and TRBJ1-5; D may be TRBD1 (5 bases). The CDR3 consists of 13 residues. The V end lost 7 bases, the J end lost 7 bases, and 14 bases lay between the germline ends. The CDR3 is CASTKTEIQPQHF. CDR3 coding DNA: TGTGCCAGCACCAAGACAGAAATACAGCCCCAGCATTTT.

This rearrangement joins TRBV7-2 to TRBJ1-6, with D possibly matching TRBD1 (6 bases). This CDR3 spans 18 amino acids. With 5 bases removed from V and 10 bases from J, the gap between germline ends came to 27 bases. Germline-derived CDR1 and CDR2 are SGHTA and FQGNSA. DNA of the CDR3: TGTGCCAGCAGCGGGGAACGGTGGATAGGGGGTCGGGCATCACCCCTCCACTTT. It specifies CASSGERWIGGRASPLHF.

The rearrangement links TRBV2 to TRBJ1-4; 8 positions agree with TRBD1. This CDR3 has 15 residues. Trimming removed 7 bases from V and 4 bases from J; junction bases left unmatched: 8. Germline CDR1 and CDR2: SNHLY and FYNNEI. CDR3 coding DNA: TGTGCCAGCACTAGAGGGACAGGAAATAATGAAAAACTGTTTTTT. Residues: CASTRGTGNNEKLFF.

The CDR3 spells CASGTGGGNQPQHF. The DNA for the CDR3 is TGTGCCAGCGGTACAGGGGGCGGCAATCAGCCCCAGCATTTT. This chain joins TRBV6-5 and TRBJ1-5, with TRBD1 matching 9 bases. Germline CDR1 is MNHEY and CDR2 is SVGAGI. V shed 8 bases, J shed 2 bases, and the junction held 4 bases outside the gene matches. This CDR3 comprises 14 residues.